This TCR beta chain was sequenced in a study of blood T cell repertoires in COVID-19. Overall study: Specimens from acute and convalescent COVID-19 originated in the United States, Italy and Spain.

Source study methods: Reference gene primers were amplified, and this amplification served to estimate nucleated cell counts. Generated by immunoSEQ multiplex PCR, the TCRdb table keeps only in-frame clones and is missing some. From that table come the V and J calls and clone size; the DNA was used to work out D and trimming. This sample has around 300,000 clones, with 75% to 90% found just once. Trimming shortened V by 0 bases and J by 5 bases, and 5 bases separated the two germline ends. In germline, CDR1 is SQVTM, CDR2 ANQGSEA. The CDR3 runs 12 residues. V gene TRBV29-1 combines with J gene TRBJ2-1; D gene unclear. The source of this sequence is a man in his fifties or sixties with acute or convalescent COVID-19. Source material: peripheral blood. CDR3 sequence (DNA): TGCAGCGTTGAAGACGCGAACAATGAGCAGTTCTTC. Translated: CSVEDANNEQFF.